Listed here are 23 T cell receptor beta chains from one sample, sequenced in a study of low-dose radiotherapy and immunotherapy resistance in tumors. TRAV- and TRBV-specific primers were used for first-strand cDNA, which covered alpha and beta chains. TCR amplification used 20 PCR cycles, a constant-region primer and a V-primer adapter. TCRdb used MiXCR to reprocess the reads, holding one entry per CDR3 protein. The sample has 7,100 or so distinct CDR3 sequences, about 50% seen once. These receptors originate from a human donor with advanced metastatic prostate, ovarian, gallbladder or colorectal cancer (not recorded which). This table probably holds off-target reads from a library built for another chain.

This clonotype was seen more than once but under ten times. This chain's CDR3 is CASSSTQQGVDTQYF. The CDR3 DNA follows: TGTGCCAGCAGCTCTACTCAGCAGGGAGTAGATACGCAGTATTTT. The chain joins TRBV5-4 to TRBJ2-3; either TRBD1 or TRBD2 may supply D (5 bases each). Germline V lookup: CDR1 SGHNT, CDR2 YYREEE (reference sequence). This CDR3 comprises 15 residues. Between the trimmed V and J ends, which lost 3 bases and 5 bases, there was a span of 16 bases.

This clonotype has a handful of counts. The CDR3 DNA reads as TGTGCCAGCAGCACGCGGACAGGGGGCATGAGCTCCTACAATGAGCAGTTCTTC. It encodes CASSTRTGGMSSYNEQFF. J is TRBJ2-1 and V is TRBV9, with 11 bases identical to TRBD1. Per germline, CDR1 SGDLS and CDR2 YYNGEE. V trimming: 4 bases; J trimming: 0 bases; junction bases outside the gene matches: 9. This CDR3 comprises 18 residues.

There are a few counts of this clonotype. The chain couples TRBV18 to TRBJ2-6; D might be TRBD1 (6 bases). This CDR3 has 15 residues. V was trimmed by 6 bases and J by 1 base, leaving 10 bases between them. Germline V gene lookup returns CDR1 KGHSH and CDR2 LQKENI. The CDR3 sequence is CASSSTGSGANVLTF. CDR3 nucleotide sequence: TGTGCCAGCTCTTCAACAGGGTCTGGGGCCAACGTCCTGACTTTC.

The CDR3 DNA is TGTGCCAGCAGCTTCGGGGACAGGCAATTTCAAGAGACCCAGTACTTC. Its translation is CASSFGDRQFQETQYF. V usage is TRBV14 and J usage is TRBJ2-5; 8 nucleotides line up with TRBD1. CDR1 and CDR2 (germline): SGHDN, FVKESK. Germline trimming cut 5 bases from V and 2 bases from J; bases unmatched to any gene: 10. The CDR3 is 16 amino acids.

This clonotype came up a few times. The chain recombines TRBV4-1 with TRBJ2-7; D is unclear. This CDR3 has 14 amino acids. CDR1 and CDR2 from the germline V gene are MGHRA and YSYEKL. Trimming took 0 bases from V and 0 from J, leaving 6 bases between them. The DNA of the CDR3 is TGCGCCAGCAGCCAAGATCGTTACTCCTACGAGCAGTACTTC. Translation: CASSQDRYSYEQYF.

The chain is built from TRBV6-5 and TRBJ2-7; 8 bases are a match to TRBD2. Per the germline V gene, CDR1 is MNHEY and CDR2 is SVGAGI. V lost 6 bases, J lost 7 bases, and 11 bases stayed unmatched. The CDR3 sequence is 14 residues long. The CDR3 DNA reads TGTGCCAGCAGCGCACCTGCCGGGACTAGGGAGCAGTACTTC. It specifies CASSAPAGTREQYF.

This clonotype showed up just a few times. The chain combines TRBV29-1 with TRBJ2-3; D not resolved. The length of the CDR3 is 15 residues. The germline CDR1 and CDR2 sequences are SQVTM and ANQGSEA. Trimming stripped 2 bases from V and 4 bases from J, with 16 bases between. The CDR3 sequence is CSVESLDVTSDTQYF. Here the CDR3 DNA reads TGCAGCGTTGAATCGTTAGACGTGACCTCAGATACGCAGTATTTT.

The chain carries TRBV6-5 and TRBJ2-2; TRBD1 aligns across 8 bases. This CDR3 has 21 amino acids. Germline V gene data show CDR1 as MNHEY and CDR2 as SVGAGI. The trim removed 5 bases at V and 1 base at J, leaving 21 bases unmatched. CDR3 residues: CASSLLPPDRVVRKNTGELFF. In nucleotides, the CDR3 is TGTGCCAGCAGTCTTCTCCCCCCGGACAGGGTCGTTCGGAAGAACACCGGGGAGCTGTTTTTT.

The rearrangement links TRBV5-1 to TRBJ2-1, with D maybe TRBD1 (5 bases). Germline assignment: CDR1 SGHRS and CDR2 YFSETQ. The CDR3 has 15 amino acids. Trimming pared 4 bases from V and 1 base from J, leaving 12 bases between. CDR3 amino acids: CASSTRQKSYNEQFF. In DNA form, the CDR3 reads TGCGCCAGCAGCACGAGACAGAAATCCTACAATGAGCAGTTCTTC.

CDR3 sequence (DNA): TGCAGTGCTAGCGGAGGGGGGTCTAATGAAAAACTGTTTTTT. The encoded protein is CSASGGGSNEKLFF. J is TRBJ1-4 and V is TRBV20-1; D possibly corresponds to TRBD1 (6 bases). Trimming pared 3 bases from V and 3 bases from J, leaving 11 bases between. Germline CDR1 reads DFQATT; CDR2 reads SNEGSKA (reference sequence). The CDR3 is 14 residues long.

This clonotype has only one observation. The chain has TRBV5-1 and TRBJ2-3; 7 bases line up with TRBD1. This CDR3 comprises 13 residues. CDR1 is SGHRS and CDR2 is YFSETQ in the germline V gene. V dropped 1 base and J dropped 7; count of bases not matched to a gene: 3. The DNA of the CDR3 is TGCGCCAGCAGCTTGCAACAGGGGAATACGCAGTATTTT. Its translation: CASSLQQGNTQYF.

Comment on this clonotype: One end of the junction is discordant with germline, which a read error may explain. V usage is TRBV5-3 and J usage is TRBJ2-3; D unclear. Being an ORF, TRBV5-3 has a function that is uncertain. The CDR3 loop spans 13 amino acids. The CDR3 nucleotides are TGTGCCAGCAGCTTAAAAGGGACAGATACGCAGTATTTT. This gives the protein CASSLKGTDTQYF.

CDR3 amino acids: CATSDATDTQYF. The CDR3 nucleotides are TGTGCCACCAGTGATGCAACAGATACGCAGTATTTT. V usage is TRBV24-1 and J usage is TRBJ2-3; D is unclear. CDR1 is KGHDR, CDR2 SFDVKD, per germline. Trimming took 3 bases from V and 3 from J, leaving 3 bases between them. CDR3 length: 12 residues.

The CDR3 DNA reads TGTGCCAGCAGCGCTTCAGGCGAAGGCGCCGGGGAGCTGTTTTTT. As protein: CASSASGEGAGELFF. V gene TRBV3-1 combines with J gene TRBJ2-2; D gene unclear. Per germline, CDR1 LGHDT and CDR2 YNNKEL (reference sequence). V lost 5 bases to trimming and J lost 6 bases, with 16 bases between them. The CDR3 consists of 15 residues.

V gene TRBV21-1 combines with J gene TRBJ2-3; the table's D call of TRBD1 was not tested on the DNA. TRBV21-1 constitutes a pseudogene. The CDR3 runs to 14 residues. CDR3 in DNA: TGTGCCAGCAGCAAAGACGGGGGAACAGATACGCAGTATTTT. This encodes CASSKDGGTDTQYF.

This clonotype was detected only once. This chain links TRBV6-6 with TRBJ2-5, with 9 nucleotides matching TRBD2. Germline trimming cut 5 bases from V and 2 bases from J; bases unmatched to any gene: 12. The germline V gene has CDR1 MNHNY and CDR2 SVGAGI (reference sequence). CDR3 length equals 17 residues. The CDR3 DNA follows: TGTGCCAGCAGTCGACTGACTACGCTAGCGGGGCAAGAGACCCAGTACTTC. It yields the protein CASSRLTTLAGQETQYF.

The chain couples TRBV7-9 to TRBJ2-1; 7 positions agree with TRBD2. Germline CDR1 and CDR2: SEHNR and FQNEAQ (reference sequence). The V segment lost 4 bases and the J segment 12 bases; nucleotides outside the gene matches: 18. The CDR3 runs 16 residues. CDR3: CASSSATSALPPGQFF. The DNA for the CDR3 is TGTGCCAGCAGCTCGGCTACTAGCGCCCTCCCCCCGGGGCAGTTCTTC.

This chain uses TRBV28 with TRBJ1-2; TRBD1 matches 7 bases. CDR3 size: 15 residues. V trimming: 8 bases; J trimming: 8 bases; junction bases outside the gene matches: 17. CDR1 is MDHEN, CDR2 SYDVKM, per germline. CDR3 sequence reads: CASQGASGGSGGYTF. The CDR3 DNA sequence: TGTGCCAGCCAGGGAGCGTCAGGGGGATCGGGGGGCTACACCTTC.

The V and J genes are TRBV2 and TRBJ1-1; 7 bases align to TRBD1. This CDR3 spans 14 amino acids. The V gene's germline CDR1 is SNHLY and CDR2 FYNNEI. V lost 6 bases and J lost 1; bases outside the gene matches: 5. Here the CDR3 reads CASREQGKNTEAFF. CDR3 in DNA: TGTGCCAGCAGGGAACAGGGGAAGAACACTGAAGCTTTCTTT.

The sample holds a few counts of this clonotype. The chain links TRBV4-3 to TRBJ2-2, with no clear D. Germline CDR1 is LGHNA and CDR2 is YSLEER. The CDR3 is 13 amino acids. The V end was cut by 4 bases, the J end by 1 base, with 4 bases between. CDR3 bases: TGCGCCAGCAGCCGGGGGAACACCGGGGAGCTGTTTTTT. Residues: CASSRGNTGELFF.

The DNA of the CDR3 is TGTGCCAGCAGCTTAATCAGGGGTAACACTGAAGCTTTCTTT. The encoded protein is CASSLIRGNTEAFF. This chain connects TRBV7-2 to TRBJ1-1; weak D call: TRBD1 (6 bases). Between the trimmed V and J ends, which lost 2 bases and 2 bases, there was a span of 9 bases. Germline V gene sequence: CDR1 SGHTA, CDR2 FQGNSA. The CDR3 totals 14 residues. Together with reference TRBV7-2 and TRBJ1-1, the CDR3 gives the full variable domain: GAGVSQSPSNKVTEKGKDVELRCDPISGHTALYWYRQSLGQGLEFLIYFQGNSAPDKSGLPSDRFSAERTGGSVSTLTIQRTQQEDSAVYLCASSLIRGNTEAFFGQGTRLTVV.

This sequence joins TRBV20-1 and TRBJ2-7; 12 bases are shared with TRBD2. V shed 2 bases and J 4 bases; nucleotides not matched to a gene: 6. The CDR3 contains 15 residues. Per germline, CDR1 DFQATT and CDR2 SNEGSKA (reference sequence). For the CDR3, the DNA is TGCAGTGCTAGATCTAGCGGGAGGGCCGCGTACGAGCAGTACTTC. It translates to CSARSSGRAAYEQYF.

The chain couples TRBV19 to TRBJ2-3; TRBD2 matches 7 bases. Germline V gene data show CDR1 as LNHDA and CDR2 as SQIVND (reference sequence). The CDR3 has 13 amino acids. Trimming at V came to 7 bases and at J to 2 bases, leaving 3 bases not matched to a gene. CDR3 nucleotides: TGTGCCAGTAATGCGGGGGTCACAGATACGCAGTATTTT. This codes for CASNAGVTDTQYF.